Ten or more counts support the clone carrying this T cell receptor (beta chain). What it binds is unknown. Employing constant-segment primers, 5'RACE generated TCR alpha and TCR beta cDNA libraries bearing sample barcodes and UMIs. One entry per CDR3 protein results from TCRdb running MiXCR on the 5' RACE reads. The table records some 120,000 distinct CDR3 sequences, around 6.3% of them present only once. From germline, CDR1 is DFQATT and CDR2 SNEGSKA (reference sequence). The trim removed 6 bases at V and 4 bases at J, leaving 5 bases unmatched. The CDR3 has 14 amino acids. These data originate in a study of T-cell memory formation after mild COVID-19. Overall study: The TCR clusters were mostly specific to one donor.

Study-wide results and limits: In second-wave clones peaking day 37, SARS-CoV-2 specificity remained unconfirmed.

The specimen sequenced was PBMCs or a T cell subset sorted from them (not recorded which). This receptor was obtained from an adult woman who had mild COVID-19 (a few samples of this study predate the infection). Cell type and time point are not known. The chain has TRBV20-1 and TRBJ2-1; 11 nucleotides line up with TRBD2. CDR3 nucleotide sequence: TGCAGTGCCAAGGGACTAGCGGCTTACAATGAGCAGTTCTTC. It encodes CSAKGLAAYNEQFF.